The rows below give T cell receptor beta chains drawn from one sample of a study of T cell clonotyping in hematopoietic cell transplantation. Measured with immunoSEQ multiplex PCR; TCRdb has only the in-frame clones, and not every one. The data show approximately 650 clones, under 96% seen once. The sequencing here drew on peripheral blood mononuclear cells, taken before stem cell transplant. The source of these receptors is a woman in her forties with acute myeloid leukemia. Some clones in this sample may be carry-over from other donors' samples. Each CDR3 is given with its conserved first and last residue. Each record gives: V gene, clone size, D gene, J gene, CDR3 DNA, CDR3 protein. A D gene is named only where the DNA matches it firmly. Clone size, where shown, is once, few, many, or a class for clones that have expanded.

v_call: TRBV10-3
clone_size: .
d_call: TRBD2
j_call: TRBJ2-3
cdr3_nt: TGTGCCATCAGTGAGTCGGAGGCGGGAGCAGATACGCAGTATTTT
cdr3_aa: CAISESEAGADTQYF

v_call: TRBV5-1
clone_size: .
d_call: TRBD1
j_call: TRBJ1-2
cdr3_nt: TGCGCCAGCAGCTTGATGGGACAGTCCTATGGCTACACCTTC
cdr3_aa: CASSLMGQSYGYTF

v_call: TRBV4-2
clone_size: .
d_call: .
j_call: TRBJ1-5
cdr3_nt: TGTGCCAGCAGCCAAGATCTTGAAAGGAATAGCAATCAGCCCCAGCATTTT
cdr3_aa: CASSQDLERNSNQPQHF

v_call: TRBV10-1
clone_size: .
d_call: TRBD2
j_call: TRBJ2-1
cdr3_nt: TGCGCCAGCAGTGAGTCGACCGGGACTAGCGGGAGTGGCAATGAGCAGTTCTTC
cdr3_aa: CASSESTGTSGSGNEQFF

v_call: TRBV5-1
clone_size: .
d_call: .
j_call: TRBJ2-1
cdr3_nt: TGCGCCAGCAGCTTCCCCACTAGTGACAATGAGCAGTTCTTC
cdr3_aa: CASSFPTSDNEQFF

v_call: TRBV6-5
clone_size: .
d_call: .
j_call: TRBJ2-7
cdr3_nt: TGTGCCAGCAGTTACGGGGAAACCTACGAGCAGTACTTC
cdr3_aa: CASSYGETYEQYF

v_call: TRBV28
clone_size: .
d_call: .
j_call: TRBJ1-5
cdr3_nt: TGTGCCAGCAGTTTCCAGAATAGCAATCAGCCCCAGCATTTT
cdr3_aa: CASSFQNSNQPQHF

v_call: TRBV5-1
clone_size: .
d_call: .
j_call: TRBJ1-1
cdr3_nt: TGCGCCAGCAGCTTGGAGGGGCTGATGAACACTGAAGCTTTCTTT
cdr3_aa: CASSLEGLMNTEAFF

v_call: TRBV2
clone_size: .
d_call: .
j_call: TRBJ1-2
cdr3_nt: TGTGCCAGCAGTCTGCACGGAGGCTATGGCTACACCTTC
cdr3_aa: CASSLHGGYGYTF

v_call: TRBV7-9
clone_size: .
d_call: .
j_call: TRBJ1-4
cdr3_nt: TGTGCCAGCACCTCGAACCTAGGGGGTGCAGCAACTAATGAAAAACTGTTTTTT
cdr3_aa: CASTSNLGGAATNEKLFF

v_call: TRBV6-5
clone_size: .
d_call: TRBD1
j_call: TRBJ1-3
cdr3_nt: TGTGCCAGCAGTTACTCCGGGACAGGGTTTGGAGACACCATATATTTT
cdr3_aa: CASSYSGTGFGDTIYF

v_call: TRBV19
clone_size: .
d_call: TRBD2
j_call: TRBJ2-5
cdr3_nt: TGTGCCAGTCGCCAAGCGGGAGAGGGGACCCAGTACTTC
cdr3_aa: CASRQAGEGTQYF

v_call: TRBV10-3
clone_size: .
d_call: TRBD1
j_call: TRBJ2-2
cdr3_nt: TGTGCCATCAGCGGACCTCACCCGGACAGGGGCAAAAGCACCGGGGAGCTGTTTTTT
cdr3_aa: CAISGPHPDRGKSTGELFF

v_call: TRBV5-4
clone_size: .
d_call: .
j_call: TRBJ1-1
cdr3_nt: TGTGCCAGCAGCGCCGTGGGGTGGGACACTGAAGCTTTCTTT
cdr3_aa: CASSAVGWDTEAFF

v_call: TRBV19
clone_size: .
d_call: TRBD1
j_call: TRBJ2-5
cdr3_nt: TGTGCCAGTAGTACCACCGGGACAGAGAAAGAGACCCAGTACTTC
cdr3_aa: CASSTTGTEKETQYF

v_call: TRBV4-2
clone_size: .
d_call: TRBD1
j_call: TRBJ1-4
cdr3_nt: TGTGCCAGCAGCCACGAGACAGGGCCCAGGACTAATGAAAAACTGTTTTTT
cdr3_aa: CASSHETGPRTNEKLFF

v_call: TRBV19
clone_size: .
d_call: TRBD1
j_call: TRBJ1-1
cdr3_nt: TGTGCCAGTAGTATAGACACAGGGGTATTGACCACTGAAGCTTTCTTT
cdr3_aa: CASSIDTGVLTTEAFF

v_call: TRBV7-8
clone_size: once
d_call: .
j_call: TRBJ1-5
cdr3_nt: TGTGCCAGCAGCTTTGGAGAGAGGGCCAATCAGCCCCAGCATTTT
cdr3_aa: CASSFGERANQPQHF

v_call: TRBV6-4
clone_size: .
d_call: TRBD2
j_call: TRBJ2-3
cdr3_nt: TGTGCCAGCAGTGGGTCAGCGGGAGCGGTAGATACGCAGTATTTT
cdr3_aa: CASSGSAGAVDTQYF

v_call: TRBV2
clone_size: .
d_call: .
j_call: TRBJ2-2
cdr3_nt: TGTGCCAGGGGTGGCGAGTACAACACCGGGGAGCTGTTTTTT
cdr3_aa: CARGGEYNTGELFF